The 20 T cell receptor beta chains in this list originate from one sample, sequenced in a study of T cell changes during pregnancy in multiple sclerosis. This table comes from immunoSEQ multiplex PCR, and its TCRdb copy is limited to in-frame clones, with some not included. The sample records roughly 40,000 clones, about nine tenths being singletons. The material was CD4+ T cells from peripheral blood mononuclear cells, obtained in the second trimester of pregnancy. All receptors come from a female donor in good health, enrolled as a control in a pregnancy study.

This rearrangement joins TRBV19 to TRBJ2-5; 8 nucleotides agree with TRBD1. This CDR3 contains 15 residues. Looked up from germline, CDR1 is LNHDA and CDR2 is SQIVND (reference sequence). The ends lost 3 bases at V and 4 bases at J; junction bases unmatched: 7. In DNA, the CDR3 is TGTGCCAGTAGTATCACAGGGGGAGTTGGAGAGACCCAGTACTTC. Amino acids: CASSITGGVGETQYF.

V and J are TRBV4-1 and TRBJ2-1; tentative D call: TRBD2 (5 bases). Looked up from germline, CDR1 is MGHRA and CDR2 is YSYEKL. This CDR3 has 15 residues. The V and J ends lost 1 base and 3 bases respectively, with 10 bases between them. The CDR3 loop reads CASSQVSGFYNEQFF. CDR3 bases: TGCGCCAGCAGCCAAGTAAGCGGATTCTACAATGAGCAGTTCTTC.

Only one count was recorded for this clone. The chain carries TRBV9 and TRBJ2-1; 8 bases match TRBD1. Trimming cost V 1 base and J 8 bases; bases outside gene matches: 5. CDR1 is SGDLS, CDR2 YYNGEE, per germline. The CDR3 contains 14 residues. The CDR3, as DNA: TGTGCCAGCAGCGTATTCGGACAGGGCGATGAGCAGTTCTTC. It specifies CASSVFGQGDEQFF.

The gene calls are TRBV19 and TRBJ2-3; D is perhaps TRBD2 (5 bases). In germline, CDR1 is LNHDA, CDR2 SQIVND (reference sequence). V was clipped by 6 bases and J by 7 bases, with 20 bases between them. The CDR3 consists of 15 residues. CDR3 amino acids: CASRGRPWERNTQYF. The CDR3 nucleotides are TGTGCCAGTAGAGGAAGGCCATGGGAGAGGAATACGCAGTATTTT.

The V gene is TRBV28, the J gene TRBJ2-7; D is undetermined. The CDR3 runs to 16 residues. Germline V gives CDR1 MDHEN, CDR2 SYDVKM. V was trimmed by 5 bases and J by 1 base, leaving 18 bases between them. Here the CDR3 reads CASSLPQAGSSYEQYF. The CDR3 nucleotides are TGTGCCAGCAGTCTTCCCCAGGCAGGATCTTCCTACGAGCAGTACTTC. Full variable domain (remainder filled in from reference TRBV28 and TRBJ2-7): DVKVTQSSRYLVKRTGEKVFLECVQDMDHENMFWYRQDPGLGLRLIYFSYDVKMKEKGDIPEGYSVSREKKERFSLILESASTNQTSMYLCASSLPQAGSSYEQYFGPGTRLTVT.

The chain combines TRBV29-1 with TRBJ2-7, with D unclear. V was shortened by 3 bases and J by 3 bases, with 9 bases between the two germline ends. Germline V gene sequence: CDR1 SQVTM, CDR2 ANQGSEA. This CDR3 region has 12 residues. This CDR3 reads CSVDGLDYEQYF. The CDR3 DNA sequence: TGCAGCGTTGATGGTTTAGACTACGAGCAGTACTTC.

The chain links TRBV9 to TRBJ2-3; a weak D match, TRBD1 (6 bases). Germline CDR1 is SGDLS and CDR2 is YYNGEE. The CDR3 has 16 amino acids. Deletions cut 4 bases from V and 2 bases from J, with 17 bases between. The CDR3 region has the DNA TGTGCCAGCAGCCCCCGGGGACACGACATCACAGATACGCAGTATTTT. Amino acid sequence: CASSPRGHDITDTQYF.

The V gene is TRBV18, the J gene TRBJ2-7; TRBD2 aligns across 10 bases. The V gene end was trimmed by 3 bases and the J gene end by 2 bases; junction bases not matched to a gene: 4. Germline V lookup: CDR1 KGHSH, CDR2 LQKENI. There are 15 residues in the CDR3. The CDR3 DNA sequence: TGTGCCAGCTCACCGGGACTAGCGTACCCCTACGAGCAGTACTTC. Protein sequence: CASSPGLAYPYEQYF.

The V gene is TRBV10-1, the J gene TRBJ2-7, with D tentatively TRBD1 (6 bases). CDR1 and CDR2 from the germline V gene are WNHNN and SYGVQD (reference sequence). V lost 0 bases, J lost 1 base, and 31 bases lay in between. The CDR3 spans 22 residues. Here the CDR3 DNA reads TGCGCCAGCAGTGAGTCGCCATCTGCTCCCCCGATAGACAGGACGGCATCCTACGAGCAGTACTTC. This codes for CASSESPSAPPIDRTASYEQYF.

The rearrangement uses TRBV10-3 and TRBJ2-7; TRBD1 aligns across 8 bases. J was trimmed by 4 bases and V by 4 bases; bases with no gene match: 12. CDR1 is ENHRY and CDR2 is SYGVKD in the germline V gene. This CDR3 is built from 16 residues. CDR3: CAISAVYPQGAYEQYF. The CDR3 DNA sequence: TGTGCCATCAGTGCTGTGTATCCCCAGGGGGCTTACGAGCAGTACTTC.

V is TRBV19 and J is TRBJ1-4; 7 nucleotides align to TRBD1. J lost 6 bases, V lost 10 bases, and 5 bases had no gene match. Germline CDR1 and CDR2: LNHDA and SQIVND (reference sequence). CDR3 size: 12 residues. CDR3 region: CATNDRDEKLFF. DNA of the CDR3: TGTGCCACCAACGACAGGGATGAAAAACTGTTTTTT.

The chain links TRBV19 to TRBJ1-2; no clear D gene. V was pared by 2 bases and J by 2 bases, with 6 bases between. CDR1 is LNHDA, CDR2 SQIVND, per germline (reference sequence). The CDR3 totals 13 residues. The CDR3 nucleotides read TGTGCCAGTAGTATAAACAGAAACTATGGCTACACCTTC. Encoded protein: CASSINRNYGYTF.

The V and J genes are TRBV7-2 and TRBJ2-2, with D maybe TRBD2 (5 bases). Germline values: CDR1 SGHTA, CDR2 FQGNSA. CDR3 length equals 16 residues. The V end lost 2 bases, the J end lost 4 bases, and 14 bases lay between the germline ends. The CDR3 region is CASSLTGNPGTGELFF. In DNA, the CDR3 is TGTGCCAGCAGCTTAACGGGGAACCCGGGCACCGGGGAGCTGTTTTTT.

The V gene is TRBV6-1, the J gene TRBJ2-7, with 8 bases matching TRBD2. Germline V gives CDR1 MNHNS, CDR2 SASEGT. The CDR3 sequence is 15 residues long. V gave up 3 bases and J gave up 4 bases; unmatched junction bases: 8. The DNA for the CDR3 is TGTGCCAGCAGTGAGAGCGGGAGCGATCCTTACGAGCAGTACTTC. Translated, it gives CASSESGSDPYEQYF.

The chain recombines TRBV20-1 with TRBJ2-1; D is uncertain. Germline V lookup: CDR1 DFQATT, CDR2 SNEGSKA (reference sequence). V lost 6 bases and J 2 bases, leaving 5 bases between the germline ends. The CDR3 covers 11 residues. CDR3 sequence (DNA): TGCAGTGCCCGTACCTACAATGAGCAGTTCTTC. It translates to CSARTYNEQFF.

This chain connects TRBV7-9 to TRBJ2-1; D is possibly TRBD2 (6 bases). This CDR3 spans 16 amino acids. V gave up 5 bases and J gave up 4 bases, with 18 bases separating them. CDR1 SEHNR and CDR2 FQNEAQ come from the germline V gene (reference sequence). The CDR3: CASSEVTGGNYNEQFF. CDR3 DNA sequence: TGTGCCAGCAGCGAGGTTACAGGAGGGAATTACAATGAGCAGTTCTTC.

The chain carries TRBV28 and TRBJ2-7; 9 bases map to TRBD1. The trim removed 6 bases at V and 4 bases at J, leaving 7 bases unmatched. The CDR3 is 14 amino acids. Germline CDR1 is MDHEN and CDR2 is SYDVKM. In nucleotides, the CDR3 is TGTGCCAGCAGGGGACAGGGATTCGTATACGAGCAGTACTTC. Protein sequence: CASRGQGFVYEQYF.

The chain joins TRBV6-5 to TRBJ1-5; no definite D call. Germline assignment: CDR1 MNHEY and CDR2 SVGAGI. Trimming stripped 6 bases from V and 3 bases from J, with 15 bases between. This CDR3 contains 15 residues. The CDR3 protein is CASSLRDGVNQPQHF. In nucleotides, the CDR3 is TGTGCCAGCAGCCTACGAGACGGGGTCAATCAGCCCCAGCATTTT.

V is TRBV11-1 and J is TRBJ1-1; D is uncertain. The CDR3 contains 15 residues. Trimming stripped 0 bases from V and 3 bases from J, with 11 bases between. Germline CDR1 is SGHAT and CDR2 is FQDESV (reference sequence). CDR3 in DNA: TGTGCCAGCAGCTTAGCGCCAAGGAGAGACACTGAAGCTTTCTTT. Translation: CASSLAPRRDTEAFF.

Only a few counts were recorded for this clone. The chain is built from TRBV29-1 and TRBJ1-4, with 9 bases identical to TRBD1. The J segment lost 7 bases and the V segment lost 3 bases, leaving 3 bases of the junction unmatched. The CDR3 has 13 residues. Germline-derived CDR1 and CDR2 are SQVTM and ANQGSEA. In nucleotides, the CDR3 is TGCAGCGTTGAGGGACAGGGTGGTGAAAAACTGTTTTTT. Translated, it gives CSVEGQGGEKLFF. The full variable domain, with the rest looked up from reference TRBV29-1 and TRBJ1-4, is SAVISQKPSRDICQRGTSLTIQCQVDSQVTMMFWYRQQPGQSLTLIATANQGSEATYESGFVIDKFPISRPNLTFSTLTVSNMSPEDSSIYLCSVEGQGGEKLFFGSGTQLSVL.